This T cell receptor beta chain is from a study of beta chain features in type 1 diabetes. Background on the study: The samples had more than 95 million sorted cells examined in all.

As every portion of the isolated RNA was reverse transcribed, the sequencing read expressed TCRB transcripts. This table comes from immunoSEQ multiplex PCR, and its TCRdb copy is limited to in-frame clones, with some not included. The data hold 200,000 to 250,000 clones, with around 68% observed a single time. Study-wide points: A PCR bias possibly favoring shorter templates would apply equally to patients and controls. Moderate but significant shortening of TCRB CDR3s was recorded in all four CD4+ subsets from Type 1 diabetes patients. More deletions and fewer insertions at VDJ junctions were seen in type 1 diabetes patients.

The CDR3 covers 14 residues. V lost 9 bases and J lost 2, with 16 bases in between. To note about this clone: The antigen remains unidentified.

The material sequenced was naive CD4+ T cells from blood. The chain uses TRBV23-1 and TRBJ2-5; D gene uncertain. TRBV23-1 is an ORF, and what it does is uncertain. This receptor was taken from a man younger than 40 in good health. CDR3 protein: CASCTDVSQETQYF. DNA of the CDR3: TGCGCCAGTTGCACGGACGTCTCGCAAGAGACCCAGTACTTC.